The 27 T cell receptor beta chains presented below share a single source sample, sequenced in a study of a mutant IDH1 vaccine in newly diagnosed glioma. Only in-frame clones appear in the TCRdb table, and some are missing; sequencing was by immunoSEQ multiplex PCR. The sample lists fewer than 40,000 clones, approximately 92% seen once, with about 5.5% in the top ten. Time point described: week 47, end of study. Vaccination used 300 ug of mutant IDH1 20-mer peptide per dose, with topical imiquimod. These receptors lack a known antigen. The sequences come from PBMCs, collected from a glioma patient whose treatment included an IDH1 peptide vaccine. The receptors come from a woman in her thirties or forties with glioma.

The count of this clone is one. The rearrangement joins TRBV10-2 to TRBJ2-2; TRBD1 matches 7 bases. CDR3 length equals 17 residues. V shed 3 bases, J shed 6 bases, and the junction held 13 bases outside the gene matches. Germline-derived CDR1 and CDR2 are WSHSY and SAAADI. The CDR3 nucleotides are TGCGCCAGCAGTGATCTTTTGGGACAGAGACTCCCCGGGGAGCTGTTTTTT. This encodes CASSDLLGQRLPGELFF.

V is TRBV2 and J is TRBJ1-4, with D unresolved. CDR1 SNHLY and CDR2 FYNNEI come from the germline V gene. Trimming stripped 4 bases from V and 7 bases from J, with 7 bases between. The CDR3 extends over 12 amino acids. CDR3 loop: CASSGYLEKLFF. CDR3 DNA: TGTGCCAGCAGTGGATACCTTGAAAAACTGTTTTTT.

The chain recombines TRBV30 with TRBJ2-2; the D is unclear. The CDR3 covers 12 residues. CDR1 and CDR2 from the germline V gene are GTSNPN and SVGIG (reference sequence). V lost 3 bases to trimming and J lost 2 bases, with 4 bases between them. The CDR3 loop is CAWSGNTGELFF. CDR3 nucleotide sequence: TGTGCCTGGAGCGGTAACACCGGGGAGCTGTTTTTT.

This chain uses TRBV7-8 with TRBJ1-1; D remains unclear. The CDR3 runs 13 residues. V gave up 5 bases and J gave up 4 bases, with 11 bases separating them. Germline V gives CDR1 SGHVS, CDR2 FQNEAQ. The chain's CDR3 is CASSTERTTEAFF. As DNA, the CDR3 is TGTGCCAGCAGCACCGAAAGGACCACTGAAGCTTTCTTT.

The genes are TRBV18 and TRBJ1-3; D uncertain. Germline assignment: CDR1 KGHSH and CDR2 LQKENI. V lost 1 base and J lost 0, with 7 bases in between. The CDR3 consists of 15 residues. CDR3: CASSPLGSSGNTIYF. The CDR3, as DNA: TGTGCCAGCTCACCACTGGGGAGCTCTGGAAACACCATATATTTT.

The V gene is TRBV25-1, the J gene TRBJ2-2; a possible D gene is TRBD1 (5 bases). This CDR3 region has 14 residues. V lost 3 bases, J lost 3 bases, and 8 bases lay in between. Germline-derived CDR1 and CDR2 are MGHDK and SYGVNS. This CDR3 reads CASSDRQYTGELFF. The CDR3, as DNA: TGTGCCAGCAGTGACCGACAGTACACCGGGGAGCTGTTTTTT.

J is TRBJ2-5 and V is TRBV25-1, with 11 nucleotides matching TRBD1. Losses at the gene ends were 6 bases for V and 2 bases for J; bases not matched to a gene: 5. Germline V gene data show CDR1 as MGHDK and CDR2 as SYGVNS. CDR3 length: 15 amino acids. For the CDR3, the DNA is TGTGCCAGCAGACGGACAGGGGGCCCGCAAGAGACCCAGTACTTC. It translates to CASRRTGGPQETQYF.

This chain connects TRBV6-5 to TRBJ2-2, with D maybe TRBD2 (6 bases). CDR1 and CDR2 from the germline V gene are MNHEY and SVGAGI. Trimming stripped 8 bases from V and 0 bases from J, with 10 bases between. The CDR3 is 14 amino acids. CDR3 sequence (DNA): TGTGCCAGCTCCCCGGGGGCGAACACCGGGGAGCTGTTTTTT. Translated: CASSPGANTGELFF.

The chain recombines TRBV6-1 with TRBJ2-7; 11 bases map to TRBD1. Germline CDR1 is MNHNS and CDR2 is SASEGT. Trimming removed 1 base from V and 6 bases from J; junction bases left unmatched: 5. The CDR3 has 15 residues. This CDR3 reads CASSEGRTGGVEQYF. Here the CDR3 DNA reads TGTGCCAGCAGTGAAGGAAGGACAGGGGGCGTCGAGCAGTACTTC.

V is TRBV30 and J is TRBJ2-5; 10 nucleotides line up with TRBD2. The CDR3 loop spans 15 amino acids. The germline V gene encodes CDR1 GTSNPN and CDR2 SVGIG (reference sequence). The V segment lost 3 bases and the J segment 5 bases; nucleotides outside the gene matches: 9. CDR3 protein: CAWSAGSGRAETQYF. As DNA, the CDR3 is TGTGCCTGGAGCGCAGGGAGCGGGAGGGCGGAGACCCAGTACTTC. Full variable domain (outside the CDR3, taken from reference TRBV30 and TRBJ2-5): SQTIHQWPATLVQPVGSPLSLECTVEGTSNPNLYWYRQAAGRGLQLLFYSVGIGQISSEVPQNLSASRPQDRQFILSSKKLLLSDSGFYLCAWSAGSGRAETQYFGPGTRLLVL.

This chain's CDR3 is CASSGETGGLGYEQYF. CDR3 coding DNA: TGTGCCTCAAGTGGGGAGACAGGGGGATTAGGCTACGAGCAGTACTTC. This chain connects TRBV30 to TRBJ2-7, with 9 positions matching TRBD1. The CDR3 extends over 16 amino acids. Germline V gives CDR1 GTSNPN, CDR2 SVGIG (reference sequence). Losses at the gene ends were 7 bases for V and 3 bases for J; bases not matched to a gene: 16.

The chain joins TRBV5-1 to TRBJ1-1; 9 nucleotides match TRBD1. CDR1 and CDR2 from the germline V gene are SGHRS and YFSETQ. The CDR3 contains 15 residues. The V and J ends lost 0 bases and 1 base, in that order; junction bases with no gene match: 1. The CDR3 DNA follows: TGCGCCAGCAGCTTGGTGGGACAGGGGAACACTGAAGCTTTCTTT. It specifies CASSLVGQGNTEAFF.

This chain links TRBV10-1 with TRBJ2-7, with D tentatively TRBD1 (5 bases). Trimming cost V 2 bases and J 2 bases, with 7 bases left between them. Germline CDR1 and CDR2: WNHNN and SYGVQD (reference sequence). The CDR3 has 13 amino acids. Here the CDR3 DNA reads TGCGCCAGCAGTGAGATGGGGCCCTACGAGCAGTACTTC. It codes for CASSEMGPYEQYF.

The chain is built from TRBV6-1 and TRBJ1-1; D gene uncertain. The germline V and J ends were trimmed by 1 base and 0 bases, with 18 bases remaining between them. The germline CDR1 and CDR2 sequences are MNHNS and SASEGT. CDR3 length: 18 amino acids. The CDR3 sequence: CASSEGSNGRELNTEAFF. CDR3 bases: TGTGCCAGCAGTGAAGGTAGCAACGGGAGAGAACTGAACACTGAAGCTTTCTTT.

The rearrangement joins TRBV4-1 to TRBJ2-5; D may be TRBD1 (8 bases). This CDR3 has 17 residues. Per germline, CDR1 MGHRA and CDR2 YSYEKL. The V and J ends lost 4 bases and 2 bases respectively, with 20 bases between them. The CDR3 coding sequence is TGCGCCAGCAGCCGCACAGGGGGAGGGATGGGACAAGAGACCCAGTACTTC. Encoded protein: CASSRTGGGMGQETQYF.

This clone showed up just once. The chain carries TRBV15 and TRBJ1-2; D gene unclear. The germline V gene has CDR1 LNHNV and CDR2 YYDKDF (reference sequence). The CDR3 extends over 14 amino acids. V was trimmed by 1 base and J by 3 bases, leaving 9 bases between them. CDR3 residues: CATSRGGSDYGYTF. DNA of the CDR3: TGTGCCACCAGCAGAGGAGGCAGTGACTATGGCTACACCTTC.

This chain uses TRBV5-1 with TRBJ2-3; 9 bases are a match to TRBD2. The CDR3 has 17 residues. Germline V CDR1 and CDR2: SGHRS, YFSETQ. With 4 bases clipped from V and 6 bases from J, the junction kept 15 bases outside the gene matches. The CDR3 spells CASSPPFAGGLADTQYF. The DNA for the CDR3 is TGCGCCAGCAGCCCCCCGTTTGCGGGGGGGCTTGCCGATACGCAGTATTTT.

The genes are TRBV5-1 and TRBJ1-1, with 12 bases fitting TRBD1. In germline, CDR1 is SGHRS, CDR2 YFSETQ. Trimming at V came to 4 bases and at J to 6 bases, leaving 10 bases not matched to a gene. The CDR3 contains 16 residues. The CDR3 nucleotides read TGCGCCAGCAGCCCAGCCGGGACAGGGGGCAAGGCTGAAGCTTTCTTT. As protein: CASSPAGTGGKAEAFF.

The rearrangement uses TRBV4-1 and TRBJ1-2, with D unclear. This CDR3 has 15 residues. In germline, CDR1 is MGHRA, CDR2 YSYEKL. V was clipped by 4 bases and J by 8 bases, with 20 bases between them. CDR3 in amino acids: CASSPPILRLRGYTF. Written as DNA, the CDR3 is TGCGCCAGCAGCCCTCCGATACTCAGGCTACGCGGCTACACCTTC.

The genes are TRBV5-5 and TRBJ2-4, with D tentatively TRBD1 or TRBD2 (5 bases each). Germline V gives CDR1 SGHKS, CDR2 YYEKEE (reference sequence). CDR3 length: 16 residues. Trimming removed 4 bases at V and 6 bases at J, with 20 bases between. In DNA, the CDR3 is TGTGCCAGCAGCCTGGGACGGGGAGAAGTGGGAAACATTCAGTACTTC. It codes for CASSLGRGEVGNIQYF.

This sequence joins TRBV19 and TRBJ2-7; the match to TRBD2 covers 7 bases. This CDR3 is 14 amino acids long. V was pared by 3 bases and J by 5 bases, with 7 bases of the junction left unmatched. CDR1 LNHDA and CDR2 SQIVND come from the germline V gene (reference sequence). CDR3 coding DNA: TGTGCCAGTAGTATTGGTCGGCGGGAGCACGAGCAGTACTTC. This gives the protein CASSIGRREHEQYF.

This chain connects TRBV19 to TRBJ1-1; D possibly corresponds to TRBD1 (6 bases). The germline CDR1 and CDR2 sequences are LNHDA and SQIVND (reference sequence). The V end was cut by 6 bases, the J end by 11 bases, with 19 bases between. The CDR3 is made up of 13 amino acids. CDR3 loop: CASSTVRGSRAFF. Here the CDR3 DNA reads TGTGCCAGTAGCACAGTGAGGGGGAGTCGGGCTTTCTTT.

In DNA form, the CDR3 reads TGTGCCAGCAGTCAGGGGGGGGCCGGTGAAAAACTGTTTTTT. This codes for CASSQGGAGEKLFF. The chain carries TRBV6-1 and TRBJ1-4; 7 bases match TRBD1. V was clipped by 5 bases and J by 7 bases; unmatched bases: 7. This CDR3 is built from 14 residues. Germline lookup yields CDR1 MNHNS and CDR2 SASEGT.

The chain links TRBV12-5 to TRBJ2-1; a possible D gene is TRBD2 (5 bases). Deletions cut 0 bases from V and 3 bases from J, with 18 bases between. CDR3 size: 18 residues. In germline, CDR1 is LGHNT, CDR2 FRNRAP. The CDR3 is CASGLVPLAGPSYNEQFF. CDR3 DNA sequence: TGTGCTAGTGGTTTGGTACCCTTGGCGGGCCCGAGCTACAATGAGCAGTTCTTC.

The genes are TRBV10-1 and TRBJ2-7; 10 nucleotides line up with TRBD1. Trimming at V came to 6 bases and at J to 3 bases, leaving 8 bases not matched to a gene. Germline loops: CDR1 WNHNN, CDR2 SYGVQD (reference sequence). This CDR3 comprises 15 residues. The CDR3 loop is CASRISGTGVYEQYF. The CDR3 nucleotides read TGCGCCAGCAGGATATCCGGGACAGGGGTCTACGAGCAGTACTTC.

V usage is TRBV5-6 and J usage is TRBJ2-5; maybe TRBD2 (6 bases). Per the germline V gene, CDR1 is SGHDT and CDR2 is YYEEEE. The CDR3 spans 13 residues. The V gene lost 1 base and the J gene lost 4 bases, with 8 bases spanning the gap. CDR3 in amino acids: CASSLRGRETQYF. CDR3 nucleotide sequence: TGTGCCAGCAGCTTGCGGGGGAGAGAGACCCAGTACTTC.

This clone turned up a few times. This sequence joins TRBV6-6 and TRBJ1-1; no reliable D call. The germline V gene has CDR1 MNHNY and CDR2 SVGAGI (reference sequence). Trimming pared 5 bases from V and 7 bases from J, leaving 11 bases between. The CDR3 loop spans 12 amino acids. The CDR3 bases are TGTGCCAGCAGTGCCAACAGCGTTGAAGCTTTCTTT. Amino acids: CASSANSVEAFF.